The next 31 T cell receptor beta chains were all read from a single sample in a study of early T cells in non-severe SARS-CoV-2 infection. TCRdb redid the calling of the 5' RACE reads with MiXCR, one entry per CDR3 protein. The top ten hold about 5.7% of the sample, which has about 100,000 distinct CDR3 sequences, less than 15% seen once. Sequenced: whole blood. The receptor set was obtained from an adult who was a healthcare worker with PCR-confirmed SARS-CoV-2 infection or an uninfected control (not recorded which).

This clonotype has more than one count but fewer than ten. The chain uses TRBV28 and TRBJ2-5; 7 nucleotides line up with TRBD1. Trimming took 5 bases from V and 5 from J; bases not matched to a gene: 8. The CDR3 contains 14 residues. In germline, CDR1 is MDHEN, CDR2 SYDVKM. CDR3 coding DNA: TGTGCCAGCAGTCGAAACAGGGGTTGGGAGACCCAGTACTTC. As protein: CASSRNRGWETQYF.

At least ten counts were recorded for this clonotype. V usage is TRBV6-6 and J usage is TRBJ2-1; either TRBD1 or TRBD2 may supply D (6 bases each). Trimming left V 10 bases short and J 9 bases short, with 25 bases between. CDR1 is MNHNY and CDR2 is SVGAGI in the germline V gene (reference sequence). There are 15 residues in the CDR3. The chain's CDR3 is CATSVGGRRGFEQFF. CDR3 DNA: TGTGCCACCTCAGTTGGGGGCAGGAGGGGGTTTGAGCAGTTCTTC.

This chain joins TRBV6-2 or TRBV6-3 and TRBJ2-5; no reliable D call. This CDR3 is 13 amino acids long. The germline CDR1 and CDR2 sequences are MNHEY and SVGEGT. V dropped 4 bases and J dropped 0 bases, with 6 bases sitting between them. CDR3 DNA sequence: TGTGCCAGCAGTTTTACAGACCAAGAGACCCAGTACTTC. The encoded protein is CASSFTDQETQYF.

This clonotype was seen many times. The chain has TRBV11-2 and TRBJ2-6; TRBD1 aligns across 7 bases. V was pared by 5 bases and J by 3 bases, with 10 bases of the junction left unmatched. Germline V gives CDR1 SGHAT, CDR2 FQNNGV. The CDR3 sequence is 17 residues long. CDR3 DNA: TGTGCCAGCAGCACTTACAGGGGAGCTTATGGGGCCAACGTCCTGACTTTC. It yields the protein CASSTYRGAYGANVLTF.

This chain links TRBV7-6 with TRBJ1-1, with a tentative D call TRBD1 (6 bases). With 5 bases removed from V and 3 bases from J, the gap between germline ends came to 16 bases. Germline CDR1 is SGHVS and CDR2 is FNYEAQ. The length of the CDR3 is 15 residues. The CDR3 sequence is CASSPPAGDHTEAFF. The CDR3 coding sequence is TGTGCCAGCAGCCCTCCGGCAGGGGATCACACTGAAGCTTTCTTT.

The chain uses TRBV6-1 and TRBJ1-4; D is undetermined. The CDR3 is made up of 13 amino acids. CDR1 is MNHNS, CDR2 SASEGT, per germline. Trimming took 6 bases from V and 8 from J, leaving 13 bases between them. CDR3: CASRYGEGEKLFF. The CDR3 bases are TGTGCCAGCAGATATGGGGAAGGAGAAAAACTGTTTTTT.

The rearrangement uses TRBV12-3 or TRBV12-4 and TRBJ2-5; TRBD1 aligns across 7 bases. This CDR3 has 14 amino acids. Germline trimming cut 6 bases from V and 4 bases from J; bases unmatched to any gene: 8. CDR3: CASSFDRERETQYF. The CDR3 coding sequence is TGTGCCAGCAGCTTCGACAGGGAACGAGAGACCCAGTACTTC.

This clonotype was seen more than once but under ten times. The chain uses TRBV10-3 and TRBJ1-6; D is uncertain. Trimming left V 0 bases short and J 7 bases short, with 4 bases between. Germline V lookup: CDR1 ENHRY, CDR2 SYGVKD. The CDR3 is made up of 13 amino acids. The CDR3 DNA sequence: TGTGCCATCAGTGAGTCCCAGAATTCACCCCTCCACTTT. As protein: CAISESQNSPLHF.

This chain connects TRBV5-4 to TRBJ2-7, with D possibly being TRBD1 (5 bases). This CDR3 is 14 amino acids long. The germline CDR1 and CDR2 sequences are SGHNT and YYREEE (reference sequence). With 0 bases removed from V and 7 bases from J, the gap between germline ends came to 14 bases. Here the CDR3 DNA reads TGTGCCAGCAGCTTGGCTCAGGGATGGGGAGAGCAGTACTTC. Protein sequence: CASSLAQGWGEQYF. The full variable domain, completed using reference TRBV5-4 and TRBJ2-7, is ETGVTQSPTHLIKTRGQQVTLRCSSQSGHNTVSWYQQALGQGPQFIFQYYREEENGRGNFPPRFSGLQFPNYSSELNVNALELDDSALYLCASSLAQGWGEQYFGPGTRLTVT.

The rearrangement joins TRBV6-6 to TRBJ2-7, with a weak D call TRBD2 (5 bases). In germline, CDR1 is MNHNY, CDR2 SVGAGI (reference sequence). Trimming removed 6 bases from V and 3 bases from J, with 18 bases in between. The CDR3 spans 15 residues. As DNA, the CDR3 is TGTGCCAGCAGCCGATCCGGGATATTAAACTACGAGCAGTACTTC. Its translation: CASSRSGILNYEQYF.

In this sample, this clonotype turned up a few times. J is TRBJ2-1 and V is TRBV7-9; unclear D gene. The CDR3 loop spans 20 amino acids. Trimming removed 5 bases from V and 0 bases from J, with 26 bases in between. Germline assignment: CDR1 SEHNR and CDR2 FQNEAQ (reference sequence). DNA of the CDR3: TGTGCCAGCAGCGCCCGAAGTGGGGTCCAACCCCTCAGCTCCTACAATGAGCAGTTCTTC. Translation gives CASSARSGVQPLSSYNEQFF.

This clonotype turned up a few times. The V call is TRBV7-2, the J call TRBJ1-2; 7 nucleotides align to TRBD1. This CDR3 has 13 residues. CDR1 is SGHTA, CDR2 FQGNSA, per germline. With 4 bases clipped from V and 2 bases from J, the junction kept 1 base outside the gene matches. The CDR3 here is CASSSQGNYGYTF. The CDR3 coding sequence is TGTGCCAGCAGCTCACAGGGGAACTATGGCTACACCTTC.

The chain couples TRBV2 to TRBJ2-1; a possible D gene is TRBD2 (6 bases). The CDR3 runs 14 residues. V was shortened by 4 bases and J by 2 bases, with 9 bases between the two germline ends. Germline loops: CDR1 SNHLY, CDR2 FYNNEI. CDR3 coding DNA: TGTGCCAGCAGTGGGACTAAGACCTACAATGAGCAGTTCTTC. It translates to CASSGTKTYNEQFF.

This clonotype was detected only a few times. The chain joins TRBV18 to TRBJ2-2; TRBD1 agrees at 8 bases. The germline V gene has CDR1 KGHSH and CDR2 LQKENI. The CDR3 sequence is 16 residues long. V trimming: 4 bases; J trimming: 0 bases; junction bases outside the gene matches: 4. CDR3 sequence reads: CASSRQQGANTGELFF. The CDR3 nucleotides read TGTGCCAGCTCACGACAACAGGGGGCGAACACCGGGGAGCTGTTTTTT.

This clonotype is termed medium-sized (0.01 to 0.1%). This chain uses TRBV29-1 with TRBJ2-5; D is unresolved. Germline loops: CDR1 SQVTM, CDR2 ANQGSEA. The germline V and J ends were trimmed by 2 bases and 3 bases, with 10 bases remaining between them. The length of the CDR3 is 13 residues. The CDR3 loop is CSVEMYTKETQYF. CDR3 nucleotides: TGCAGCGTTGAAATGTATACAAAAGAGACCCAGTACTTC.

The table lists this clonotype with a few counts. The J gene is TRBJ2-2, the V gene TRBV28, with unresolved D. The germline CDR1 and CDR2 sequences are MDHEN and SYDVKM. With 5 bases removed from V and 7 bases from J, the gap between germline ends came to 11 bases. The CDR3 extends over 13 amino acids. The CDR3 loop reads CASSLEFVGELFF. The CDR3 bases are TGTGCCAGCAGTCTTGAGTTTGTCGGGGAGCTGTTTTTT. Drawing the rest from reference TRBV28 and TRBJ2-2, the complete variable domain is DVKVTQSSRYLVKRTGEKVFLECVQDMDHENMFWYRQDPGLGLRLIYFSYDVKMKEKGDIPEGYSVSREKKERFSLILESASTNQTSMYLCASSLEFVGELFFGEGSRLTVL.

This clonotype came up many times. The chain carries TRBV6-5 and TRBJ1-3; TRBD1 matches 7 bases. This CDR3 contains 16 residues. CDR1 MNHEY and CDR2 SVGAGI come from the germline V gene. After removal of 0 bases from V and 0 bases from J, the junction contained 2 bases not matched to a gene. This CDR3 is CASSYSRTGSGNTIYF. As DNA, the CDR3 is TGTGCCAGCAGTTACTCGAGGACAGGCTCTGGAAACACCATATATTTT.

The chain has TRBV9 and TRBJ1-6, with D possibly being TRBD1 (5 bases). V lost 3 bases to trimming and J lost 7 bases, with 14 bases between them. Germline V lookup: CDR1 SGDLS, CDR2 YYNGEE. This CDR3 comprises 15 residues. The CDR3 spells CASSADSDPNSPLHF. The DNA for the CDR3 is TGTGCCAGCAGCGCAGACAGTGACCCCAATTCACCCCTCCACTTT.

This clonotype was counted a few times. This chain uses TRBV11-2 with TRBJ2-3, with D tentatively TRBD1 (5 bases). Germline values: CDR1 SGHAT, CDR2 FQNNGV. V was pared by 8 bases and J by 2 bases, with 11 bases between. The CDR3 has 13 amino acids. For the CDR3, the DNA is TGTGCCAGCTATACAGGCGCCACAGATACGCAGTATTTT. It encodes CASYTGATDTQYF.

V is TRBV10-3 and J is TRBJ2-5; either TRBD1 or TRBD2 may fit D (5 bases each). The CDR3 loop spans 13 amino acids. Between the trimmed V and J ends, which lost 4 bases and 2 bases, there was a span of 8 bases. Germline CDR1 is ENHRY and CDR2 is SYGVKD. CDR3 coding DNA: TGTGCCATCAGTGGGGGCGGGCAAGAGACCCAGTACTTC. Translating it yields CAISGGGQETQYF.

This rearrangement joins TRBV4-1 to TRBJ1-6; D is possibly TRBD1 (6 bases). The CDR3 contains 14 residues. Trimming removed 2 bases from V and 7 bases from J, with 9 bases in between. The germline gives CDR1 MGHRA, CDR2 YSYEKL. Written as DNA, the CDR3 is TGCGCCAGCAGCCAAACAGGGACAAATTCACCCCTCCACTTT. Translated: CASSQTGTNSPLHF.

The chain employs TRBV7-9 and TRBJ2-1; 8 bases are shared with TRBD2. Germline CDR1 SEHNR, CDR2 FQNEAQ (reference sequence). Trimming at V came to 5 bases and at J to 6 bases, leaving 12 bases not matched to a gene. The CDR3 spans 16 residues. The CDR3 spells CASSPEGAGVSNEQFF. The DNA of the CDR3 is TGTGCCAGCAGCCCGGAGGGAGCGGGAGTCAGCAATGAGCAGTTCTTC.

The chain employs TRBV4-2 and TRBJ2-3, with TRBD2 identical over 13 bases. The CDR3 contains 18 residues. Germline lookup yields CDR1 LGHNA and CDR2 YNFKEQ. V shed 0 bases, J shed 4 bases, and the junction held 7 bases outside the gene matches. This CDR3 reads CASSQEPGTSGTPDTQYF. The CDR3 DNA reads TGTGCCAGCAGCCAAGAGCCCGGGACTAGCGGGACCCCAGATACGCAGTATTTT.

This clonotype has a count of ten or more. This CDR3 reads CASRPGGSNQPQHF. CDR3 nucleotide sequence: TGTGCCAGCAGGCCAGGGGGGAGCAATCAGCCCCAGCATTTT. The chain is built from TRBV12-3 or TRBV12-4 and TRBJ1-5; 7 positions agree with TRBD1. V lost 6 bases, J lost 1 base, and 3 bases stayed unmatched. The CDR3 sequence is 14 residues long.

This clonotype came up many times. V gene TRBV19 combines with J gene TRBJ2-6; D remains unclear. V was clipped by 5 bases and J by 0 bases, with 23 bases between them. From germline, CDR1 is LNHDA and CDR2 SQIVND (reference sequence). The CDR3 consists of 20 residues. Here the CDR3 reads CASSPSPPYLQFSGANVLTF. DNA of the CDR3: TGTGCCAGTAGTCCATCACCCCCCTATCTGCAATTCTCTGGGGCCAACGTCCTGACTTTC.

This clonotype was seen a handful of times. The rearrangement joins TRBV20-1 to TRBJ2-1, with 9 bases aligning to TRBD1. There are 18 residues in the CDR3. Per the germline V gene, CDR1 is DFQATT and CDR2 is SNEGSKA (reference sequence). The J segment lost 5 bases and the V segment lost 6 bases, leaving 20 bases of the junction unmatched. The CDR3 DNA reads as TGCAGTGCCACCAAAAATACTCAAGGGACAGGGTACCACAATGAGCAGTTCTTC. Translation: CSATKNTQGTGYHNEQFF.

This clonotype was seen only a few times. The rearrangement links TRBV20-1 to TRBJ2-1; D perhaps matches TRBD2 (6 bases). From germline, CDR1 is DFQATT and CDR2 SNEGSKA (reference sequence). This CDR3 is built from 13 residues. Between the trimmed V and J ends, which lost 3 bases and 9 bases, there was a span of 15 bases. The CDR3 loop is CSASPQAGGEQFF. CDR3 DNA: TGCAGTGCTAGTCCCCAGGCCGGGGGTGAGCAGTTCTTC.

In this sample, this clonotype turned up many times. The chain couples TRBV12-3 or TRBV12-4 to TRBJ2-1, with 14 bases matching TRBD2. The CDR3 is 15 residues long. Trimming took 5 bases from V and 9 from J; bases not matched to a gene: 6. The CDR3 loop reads CASSGGTSGSVEQFF. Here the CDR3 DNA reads TGTGCCAGCAGTGGAGGGACTAGCGGGAGTGTTGAGCAGTTCTTC.

The CDR3 DNA follows: TGTGCCAGCAGTTTAGCTGAACTCCGGGACCGCCCCACAGATACGCAGTATTTT. As protein: CASSLAELRDRPTDTQYF. The rearrangement links TRBV12-3 or TRBV12-4 to TRBJ2-3; D might be TRBD1 or TRBD2, each matching 5 bases. This CDR3 region has 18 residues. Trimming took off 0 bases at V and 2 bases at J, with 18 bases between the two ends.

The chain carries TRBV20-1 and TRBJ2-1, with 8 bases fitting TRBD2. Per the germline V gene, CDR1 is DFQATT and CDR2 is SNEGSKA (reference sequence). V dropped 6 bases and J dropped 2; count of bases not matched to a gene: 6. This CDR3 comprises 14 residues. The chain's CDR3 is CSASREGPYNEQFF. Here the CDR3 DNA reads TGCAGTGCGTCACGGGAGGGCCCCTACAATGAGCAGTTCTTC.

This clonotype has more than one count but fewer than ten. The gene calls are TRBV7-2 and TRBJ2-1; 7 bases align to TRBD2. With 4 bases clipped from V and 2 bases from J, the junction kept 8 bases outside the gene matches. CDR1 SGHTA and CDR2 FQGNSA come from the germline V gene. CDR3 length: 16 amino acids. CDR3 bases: TGTGCCAGCAGCTCTCACAGACTAGCCCCCTACAATGAGCAGTTCTTC. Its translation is CASSSHRLAPYNEQFF.